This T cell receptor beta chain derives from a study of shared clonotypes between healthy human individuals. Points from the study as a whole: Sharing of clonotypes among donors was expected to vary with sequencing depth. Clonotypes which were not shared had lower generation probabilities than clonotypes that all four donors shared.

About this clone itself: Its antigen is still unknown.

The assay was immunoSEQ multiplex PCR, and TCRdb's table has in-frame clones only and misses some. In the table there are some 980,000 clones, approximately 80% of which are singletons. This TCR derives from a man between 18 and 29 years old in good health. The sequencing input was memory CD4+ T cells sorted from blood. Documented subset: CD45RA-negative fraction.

The CDR3 sequence is CASSVDDDRATQYF. The CDR3 DNA sequence: TGTGCCAGCAGCGTAGATGACGACAGGGCGACCCAGTACTTC. The chain has TRBV9 and TRBJ2-5; 7 bases match TRBD1. V gave up 0 bases and J gave up 7 bases; unmatched junction bases: 6. The CDR3 spans 14 residues. Germline V gene lookup returns CDR1 SGDLS and CDR2 YYNGEE.